This TCR beta chain stems from a study of radiation and T cells in renal cell carcinoma. Study results and limitations: Top tumor clonotypes rose in blood 2 weeks post-radiation, then contracted.

About this clone itself: No antigen is known for it.

Repertoires were generated with immunoSEQ multiplex PCR, while TCRdb's copy carries only in-frame clones and drops some. The profile shows 130,000 to 150,000 clones, about 88% of them singletons. Germline V lookup: CDR1 LNHNV, CDR2 YYDKDF (reference sequence). Trimming cost V 6 bases and J 1 base; bases outside gene matches: 2. The CDR3 runs to 13 residues. Time point noted: baseline pretreatment blood. Noted treatment: 15 Gy SBRT to primary tumor, nephrectomy 4 weeks later. The source material was blood, sampled from a patient whose treatment included radiotherapy and nephrectomy. The J gene is TRBJ1-2, the V gene TRBV15; 7 nucleotides align to TRBD1. The source of this sequence is a woman aged 50 to 60 with renal cell carcinoma. As DNA, the CDR3 is TGTGCCACCAGAGGGGACAGTAACTATGGCTACACCTTC. Residues: CATRGDSNYGYTF.